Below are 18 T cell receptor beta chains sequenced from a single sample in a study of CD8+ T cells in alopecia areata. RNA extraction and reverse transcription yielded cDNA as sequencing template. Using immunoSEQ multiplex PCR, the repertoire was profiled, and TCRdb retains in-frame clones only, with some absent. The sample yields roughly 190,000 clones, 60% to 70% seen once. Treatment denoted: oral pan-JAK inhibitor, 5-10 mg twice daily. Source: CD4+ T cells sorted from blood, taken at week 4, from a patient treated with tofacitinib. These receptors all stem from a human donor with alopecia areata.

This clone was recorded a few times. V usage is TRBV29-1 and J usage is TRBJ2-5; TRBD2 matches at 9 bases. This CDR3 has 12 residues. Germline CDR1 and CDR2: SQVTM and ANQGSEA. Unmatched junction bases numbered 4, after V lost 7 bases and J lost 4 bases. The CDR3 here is CSDGLARETQYF. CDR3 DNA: TGCAGCGACGGACTAGCGAGAGAGACCCAGTACTTC. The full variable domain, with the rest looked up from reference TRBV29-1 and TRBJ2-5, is SAVISQKPSRDICQRGTSLTIQCQVDSQVTMMFWYRQQPGQSLTLIATANQGSEATYESGFVIDKFPISRPNLTFSTLTVSNMSPEDSSIYLCSDGLARETQYFGPGTRLLVL.

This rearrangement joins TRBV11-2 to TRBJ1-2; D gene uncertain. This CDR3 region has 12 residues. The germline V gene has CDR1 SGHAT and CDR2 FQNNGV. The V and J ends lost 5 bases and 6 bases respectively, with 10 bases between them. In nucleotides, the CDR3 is TGTGCCAGCAGCCCAAGTCCCCATGGCTACACCTTC. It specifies CASSPSPHGYTF. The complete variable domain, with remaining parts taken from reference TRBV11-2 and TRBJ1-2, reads EAGVAQSPRYKIIEKRQSVAFWCNPISGHATLYWYQQILGQGPKLLIQFQNNGVVDDSQLPKDRFSAERLKGVDSTLKIQPAKLEDSAVYLCASSPSPHGYTFGSGTRLTVV.

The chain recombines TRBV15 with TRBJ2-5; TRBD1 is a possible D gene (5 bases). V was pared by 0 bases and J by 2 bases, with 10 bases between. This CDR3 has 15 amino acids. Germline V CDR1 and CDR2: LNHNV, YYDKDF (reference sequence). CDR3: CATSRDFRTQETQYF. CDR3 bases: TGTGCCACCAGCAGAGATTTTCGGACACAAGAGACCCAGTACTTC.

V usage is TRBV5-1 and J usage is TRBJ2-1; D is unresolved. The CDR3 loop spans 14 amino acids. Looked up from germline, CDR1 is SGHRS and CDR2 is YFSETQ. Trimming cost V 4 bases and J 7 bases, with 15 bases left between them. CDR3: CASSQNVYGNEQFF. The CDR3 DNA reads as TGCGCCAGCAGCCAAAACGTCTACGGGAATGAGCAGTTCTTC. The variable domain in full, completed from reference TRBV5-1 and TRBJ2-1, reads KAGVTQTPRYLIKTRGQQVTLSCSPISGHRSVSWYQQTPGQGLQFLFEYFSETQRNKGNFPGRFSGRQFSNSRSEMNVSTLELGDSALYLCASSQNVYGNEQFFGPGTRLTVL.

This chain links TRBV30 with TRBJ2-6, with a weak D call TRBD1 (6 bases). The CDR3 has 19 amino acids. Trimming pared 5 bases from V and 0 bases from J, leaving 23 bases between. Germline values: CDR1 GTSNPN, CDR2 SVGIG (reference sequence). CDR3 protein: CAWVAGTSYSYSGANVLTF. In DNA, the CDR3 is TGTGCCTGGGTTGCCGGGACATCTTATTCCTACTCTGGGGCCAACGTCCTGACTTTC.

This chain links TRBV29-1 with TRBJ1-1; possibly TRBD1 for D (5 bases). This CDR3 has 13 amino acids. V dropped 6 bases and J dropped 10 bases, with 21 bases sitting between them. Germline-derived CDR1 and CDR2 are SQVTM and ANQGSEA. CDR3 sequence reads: CSVPKEGWGGAFF. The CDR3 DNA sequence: TGCAGCGTCCCGAAGGAGGGCTGGGGGGGAGCTTTCTTT.

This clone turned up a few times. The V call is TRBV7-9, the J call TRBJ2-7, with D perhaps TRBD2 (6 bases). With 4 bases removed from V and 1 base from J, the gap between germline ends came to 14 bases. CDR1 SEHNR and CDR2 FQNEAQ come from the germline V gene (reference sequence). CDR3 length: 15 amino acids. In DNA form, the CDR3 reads TGTGCCAGCAGCTCCTCCGGGACTGAGTCCTACGAGCAGTACTTC. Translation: CASSSSGTESYEQYF.

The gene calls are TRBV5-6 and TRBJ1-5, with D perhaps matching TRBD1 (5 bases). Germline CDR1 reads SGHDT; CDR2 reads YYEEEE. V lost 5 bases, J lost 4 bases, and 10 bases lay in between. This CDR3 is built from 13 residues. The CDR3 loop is CASSSQDNQPQHF. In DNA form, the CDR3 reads TGTGCCAGCAGTTCACAGGATAATCAGCCCCAGCATTTT.

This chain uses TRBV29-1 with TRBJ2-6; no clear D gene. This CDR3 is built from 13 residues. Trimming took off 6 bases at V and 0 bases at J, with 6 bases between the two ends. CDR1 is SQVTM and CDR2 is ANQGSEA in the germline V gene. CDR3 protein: CSVKGSGANVLTF. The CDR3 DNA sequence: TGCAGCGTCAAGGGCTCTGGGGCCAACGTCCTGACTTTC. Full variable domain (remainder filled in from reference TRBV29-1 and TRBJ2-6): SAVISQKPSRDICQRGTSLTIQCQVDSQVTMMFWYRQQPGQSLTLIATANQGSEATYESGFVIDKFPISRPNLTFSTLTVSNMSPEDSSIYLCSVKGSGANVLTFGAGSRLTVL.

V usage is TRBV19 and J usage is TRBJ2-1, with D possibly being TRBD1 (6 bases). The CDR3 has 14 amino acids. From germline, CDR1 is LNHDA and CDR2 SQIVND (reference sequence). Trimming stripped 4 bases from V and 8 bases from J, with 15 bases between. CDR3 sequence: CASSKGGWIDEQFF. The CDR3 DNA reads TGTGCCAGTAGTAAAGGGGGTTGGATCGATGAGCAGTTCTTC.

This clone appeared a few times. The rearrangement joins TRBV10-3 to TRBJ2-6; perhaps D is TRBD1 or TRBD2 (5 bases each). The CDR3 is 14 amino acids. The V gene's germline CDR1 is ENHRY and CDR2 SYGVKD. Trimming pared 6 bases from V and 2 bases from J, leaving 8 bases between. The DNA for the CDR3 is TGTGCCATCAGGGGACCGGCTGGGGCCAACGTCCTGACTTTC. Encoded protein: CAIRGPAGANVLTF.

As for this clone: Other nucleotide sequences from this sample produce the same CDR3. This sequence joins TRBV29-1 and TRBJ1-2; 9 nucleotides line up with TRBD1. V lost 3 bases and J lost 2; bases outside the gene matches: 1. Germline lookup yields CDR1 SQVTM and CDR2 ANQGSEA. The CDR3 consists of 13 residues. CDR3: CSVEGQGNYGYTF. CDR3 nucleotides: TGCAGCGTTGAGGGACAGGGAAACTATGGCTACACCTTC.

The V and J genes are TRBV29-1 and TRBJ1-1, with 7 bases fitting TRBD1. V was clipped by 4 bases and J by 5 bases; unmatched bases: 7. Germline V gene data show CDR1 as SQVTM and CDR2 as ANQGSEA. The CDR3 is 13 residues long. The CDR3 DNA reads TGCAGCGTTGCACCAGGGGGATGGACTGAAGCTTTCTTT. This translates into CSVAPGGWTEAFF.

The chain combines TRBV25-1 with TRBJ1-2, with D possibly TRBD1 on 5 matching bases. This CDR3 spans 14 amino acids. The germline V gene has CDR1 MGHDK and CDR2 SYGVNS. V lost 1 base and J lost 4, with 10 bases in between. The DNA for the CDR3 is TGTGCCAGCAGTGAATTTGGGACGGTCTATGGCTACACCTTC. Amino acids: CASSEFGTVYGYTF.

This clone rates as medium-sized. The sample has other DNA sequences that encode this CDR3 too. CDR3 sequence (DNA): TGCAGCGTTCCCCCGGACTATGGCTACACCTTC. Protein sequence: CSVPPDYGYTF. The V and J genes are TRBV29-1 and TRBJ1-2; D is undetermined. This CDR3 has 11 amino acids. The V and J ends lost 5 bases and 3 bases respectively, with 7 bases between them. The germline gives CDR1 SQVTM, CDR2 ANQGSEA.

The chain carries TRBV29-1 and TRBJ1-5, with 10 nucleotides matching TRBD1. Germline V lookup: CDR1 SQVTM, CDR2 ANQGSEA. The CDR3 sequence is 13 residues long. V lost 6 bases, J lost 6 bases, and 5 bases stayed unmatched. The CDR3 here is CSVLTGGGQPQHF. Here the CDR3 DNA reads TGCAGCGTATTGACAGGGGGCGGTCAGCCCCAGCATTTT.

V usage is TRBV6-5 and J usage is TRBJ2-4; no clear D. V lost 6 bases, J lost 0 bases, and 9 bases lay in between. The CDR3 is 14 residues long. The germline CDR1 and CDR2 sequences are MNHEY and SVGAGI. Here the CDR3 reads CASSRSEAKNIQYF. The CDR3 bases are TGTGCCAGCAGCAGGTCCGAAGCCAAAAACATTCAGTACTTC.

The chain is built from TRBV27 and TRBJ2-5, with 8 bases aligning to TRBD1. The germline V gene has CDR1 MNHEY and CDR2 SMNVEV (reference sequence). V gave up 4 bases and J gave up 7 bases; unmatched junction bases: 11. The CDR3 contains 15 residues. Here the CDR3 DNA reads TGTGCCAGCAGTTCCCATCCCAGGGGGCGCGGGACCCAGTACTTC. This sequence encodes CASSSHPRGRGTQYF.